This TCR beta chain originates from a study of blood T cell repertoires in COVID-19. At the level of the study: Samples taken during acute and convalescent COVID-19 were collected in the United States, Italy and Spain. The analysed material was cDNA or gDNA that came from T cells, B-cell-depleted T cells, or PBMCs.

The CDR3 sequence is 14 residues long. Germline CDR1 is MDHEN and CDR2 is SYDVKM. In the source study's methods: Amplification of reference gene primers provided the estimated nucleated cell counts. The repertoire was sequenced with immunoSEQ multiplex PCR; TCRdb's copy has only in-frame clones and lacks some. V, J and clone size are those of that table, while D and trimming were read from the DNA. The sample has approximately 100,000 clones, approximately 92% seen once. V usage is TRBV28 and J usage is TRBJ2-3, with a tentative D call TRBD1 (7 bases). This clonotype originated in a woman of 80 years or more with acute or convalescent COVID-19. Material: peripheral blood. CDR3 amino acids: CAVTQGGRTDTQYF. The CDR3 DNA reads as TGTGCTGTGACCCAGGGGGGACGCACAGATACGCAGTATTTT. Filled out from reference TRBV28 and TRBJ2-3, the complete variable domain reads DVKVTQSSRYLVKRTGEKVFLECVQDMDHENMFWYRQDPGLGLRLIYFSYDVKMKEKGDIPEGYSVSREKKERFSLILESASTNQTSMYLCAVTQGGRTDTQYFGPGTRLTVL.